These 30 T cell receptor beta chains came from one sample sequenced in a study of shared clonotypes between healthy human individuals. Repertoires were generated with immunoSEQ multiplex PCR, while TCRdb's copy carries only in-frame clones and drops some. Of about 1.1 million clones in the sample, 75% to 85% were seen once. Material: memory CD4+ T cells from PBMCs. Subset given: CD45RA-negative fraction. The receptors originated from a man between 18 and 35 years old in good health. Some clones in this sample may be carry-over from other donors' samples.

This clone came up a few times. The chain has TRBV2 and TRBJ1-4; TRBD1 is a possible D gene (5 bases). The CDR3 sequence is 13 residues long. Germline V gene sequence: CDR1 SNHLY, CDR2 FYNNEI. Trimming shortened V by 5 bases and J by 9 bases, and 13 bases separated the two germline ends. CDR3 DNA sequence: TGTGCCAGCAGTTCAGGACCAGGGCAAAAACTGTTTTTT. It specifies CASSSGPGQKLFF.

The CDR3 sequence: CASSPGGGPPREETQYF. Written as DNA, the CDR3 is TGCGCCAGCAGCCCGGGAGGCGGACCCCCCAGAGAAGAGACCCAGTACTTC. The V and J genes are TRBV5-1 and TRBJ2-5; 7 bases are shared with TRBD2. CDR1 SGHRS and CDR2 YFSETQ come from the germline V gene. The CDR3 totals 17 residues. The V segment lost 4 bases and the J segment 3 bases; nucleotides outside the gene matches: 15.

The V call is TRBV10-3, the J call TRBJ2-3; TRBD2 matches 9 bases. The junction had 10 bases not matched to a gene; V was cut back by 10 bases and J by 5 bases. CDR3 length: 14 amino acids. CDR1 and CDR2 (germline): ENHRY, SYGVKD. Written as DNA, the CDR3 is TGTGCCACTATGGGAGGCGGGAGGGGAGATACGCAGTATTTT. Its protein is CATMGGGRGDTQYF.

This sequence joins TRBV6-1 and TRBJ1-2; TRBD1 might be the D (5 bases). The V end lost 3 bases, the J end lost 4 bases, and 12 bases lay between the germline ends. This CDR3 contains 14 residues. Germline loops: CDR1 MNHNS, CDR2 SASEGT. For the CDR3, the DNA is TGTGCCAGCAGTGAGTTTCAGGGCGTCTATGGCTACACCTTC. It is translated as CASSEFQGVYGYTF.

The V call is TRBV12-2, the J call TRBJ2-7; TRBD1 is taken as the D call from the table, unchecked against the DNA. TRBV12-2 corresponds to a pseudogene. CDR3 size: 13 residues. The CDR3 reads CASRLEGAGEQYF. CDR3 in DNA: TGTGCAAGTCGCTTAGAGGGGGCTGGTGAGCAGTACTTC.

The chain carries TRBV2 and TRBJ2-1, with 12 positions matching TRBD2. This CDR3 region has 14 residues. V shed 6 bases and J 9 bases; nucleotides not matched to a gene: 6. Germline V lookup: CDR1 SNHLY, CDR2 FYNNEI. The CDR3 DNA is TGTGCCAGCAGGACTAGCGGGAGTTCGGTTGAGCAGTTCTTC. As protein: CASRTSGSSVEQFF.

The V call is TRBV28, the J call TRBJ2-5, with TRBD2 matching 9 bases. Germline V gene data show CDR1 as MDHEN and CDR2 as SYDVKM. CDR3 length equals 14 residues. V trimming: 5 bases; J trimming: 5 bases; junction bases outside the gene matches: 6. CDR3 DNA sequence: TGTGCCAGCAGTCGCGGGAGGGCCCGGGAGACCCAGTACTTC. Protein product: CASSRGRARETQYF.

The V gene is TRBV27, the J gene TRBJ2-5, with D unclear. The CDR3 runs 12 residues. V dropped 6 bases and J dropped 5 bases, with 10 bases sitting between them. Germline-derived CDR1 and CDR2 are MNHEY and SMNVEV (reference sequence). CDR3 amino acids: CASRPFLETQYF. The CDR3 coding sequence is TGTGCCAGCAGACCCTTCCTGGAGACCCAGTACTTC.

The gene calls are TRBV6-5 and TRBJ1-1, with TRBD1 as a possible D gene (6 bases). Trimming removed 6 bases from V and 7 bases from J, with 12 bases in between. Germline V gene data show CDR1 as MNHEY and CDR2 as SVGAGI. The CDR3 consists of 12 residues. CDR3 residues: CASSKQGDEAFF. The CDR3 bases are TGTGCCAGCAGCAAACAGGGAGATGAAGCTTTCTTT.

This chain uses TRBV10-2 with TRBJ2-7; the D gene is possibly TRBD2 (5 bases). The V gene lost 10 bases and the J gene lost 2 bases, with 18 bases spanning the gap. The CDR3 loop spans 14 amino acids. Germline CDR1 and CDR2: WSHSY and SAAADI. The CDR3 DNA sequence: TGCGCCACCGTAAAAGAAATAGCGACCTACGAGCAGTACTTC. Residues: CATVKEIATYEQYF.

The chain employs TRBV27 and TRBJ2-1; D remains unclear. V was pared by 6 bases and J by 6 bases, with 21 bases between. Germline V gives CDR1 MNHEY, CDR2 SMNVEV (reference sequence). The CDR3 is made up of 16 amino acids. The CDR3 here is CASSWRVIKDGNEQFF. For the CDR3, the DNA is TGTGCCAGCAGCTGGAGAGTGATTAAGGACGGCAATGAGCAGTTCTTC.

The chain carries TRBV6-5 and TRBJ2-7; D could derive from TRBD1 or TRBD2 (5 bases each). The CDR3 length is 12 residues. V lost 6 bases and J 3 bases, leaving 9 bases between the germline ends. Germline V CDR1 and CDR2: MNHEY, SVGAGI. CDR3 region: CASSRGNYEQYF. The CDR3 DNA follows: TGTGCCAGCAGCCGGGGCAACTACGAGCAGTACTTC.

CDR3 nucleotides: TGTGCCAGCAGCTTATTTGTCGGGAACACCATATATTTT. This codes for CASSLFVGNTIYF. V gene TRBV7-3 combines with J gene TRBJ1-3; D not certain. Germline CDR1 is SGHTA and CDR2 is FQGTGA. Trimming pared 2 bases from V and 7 bases from J, leaving 9 bases between. There are 13 residues in the CDR3.

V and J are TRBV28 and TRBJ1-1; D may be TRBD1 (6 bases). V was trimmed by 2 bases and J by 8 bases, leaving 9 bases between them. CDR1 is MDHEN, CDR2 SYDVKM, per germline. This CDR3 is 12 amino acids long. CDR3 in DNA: TGTGCCAGCAGTTTAGGGGGCCGGGAAGCTTTCTTT. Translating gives CASSLGGREAFF.

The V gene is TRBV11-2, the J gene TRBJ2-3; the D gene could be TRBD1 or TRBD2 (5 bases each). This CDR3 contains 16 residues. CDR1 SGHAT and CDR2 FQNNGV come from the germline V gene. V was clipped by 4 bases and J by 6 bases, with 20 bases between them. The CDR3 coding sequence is TGTGCCAGCAGCTCCGGAACGGGACGGAGCCAGGATACGCAGTATTTT. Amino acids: CASSSGTGRSQDTQYF.

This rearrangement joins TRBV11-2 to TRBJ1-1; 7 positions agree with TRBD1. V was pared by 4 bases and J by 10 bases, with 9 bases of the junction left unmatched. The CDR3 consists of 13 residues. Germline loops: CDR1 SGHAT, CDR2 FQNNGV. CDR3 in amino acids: CASSSHGGGAAFF. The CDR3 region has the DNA TGTGCCAGCAGCTCCCATGGAGGGGGCGCAGCTTTCTTT.

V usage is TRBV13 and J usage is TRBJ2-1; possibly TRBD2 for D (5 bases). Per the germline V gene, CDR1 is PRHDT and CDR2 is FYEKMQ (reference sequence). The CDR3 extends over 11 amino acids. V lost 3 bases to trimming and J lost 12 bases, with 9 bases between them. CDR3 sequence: CASSFDYTQFF. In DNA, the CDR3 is TGTGCCAGCAGCTTCGACTATACGCAGTTCTTC.

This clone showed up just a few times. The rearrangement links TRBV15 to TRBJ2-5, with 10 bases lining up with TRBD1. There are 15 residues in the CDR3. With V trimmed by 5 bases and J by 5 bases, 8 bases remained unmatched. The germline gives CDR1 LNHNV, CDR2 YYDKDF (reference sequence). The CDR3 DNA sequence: TGTGCCACCAGCGGAGGGACAGGGGTAGGGGAGACCCAGTACTTC. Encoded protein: CATSGGTGVGETQYF.

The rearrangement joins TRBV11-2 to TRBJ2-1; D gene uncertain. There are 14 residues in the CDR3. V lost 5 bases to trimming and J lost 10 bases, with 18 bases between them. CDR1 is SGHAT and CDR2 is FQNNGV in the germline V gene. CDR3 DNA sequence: TGTGCCAGCAGCCCTGAGAGGTTGATAGGGGAGCAGTTCTTC. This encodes CASSPERLIGEQFF. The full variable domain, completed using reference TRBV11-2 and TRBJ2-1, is EAGVAQSPRYKIIEKRQSVAFWCNPISGHATLYWYQQILGQGPKLLIQFQNNGVVDDSQLPKDRFSAERLKGVDSTLKIQPAKLEDSAVYLCASSPERLIGEQFFGPGTRLTVL.

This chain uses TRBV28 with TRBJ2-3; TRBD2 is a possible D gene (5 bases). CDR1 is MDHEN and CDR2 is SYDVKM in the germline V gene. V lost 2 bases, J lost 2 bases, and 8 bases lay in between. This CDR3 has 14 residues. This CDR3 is CASSLAGITDTQYF. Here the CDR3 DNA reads TGTGCCAGCAGTTTAGCGGGTATCACAGATACGCAGTATTTT.

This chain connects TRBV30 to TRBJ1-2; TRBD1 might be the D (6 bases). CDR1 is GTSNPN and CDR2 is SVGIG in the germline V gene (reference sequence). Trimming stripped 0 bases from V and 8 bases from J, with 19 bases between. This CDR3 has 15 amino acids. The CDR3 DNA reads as TGTGCCTGGAGTGTACAGGGACCCCACTGGCAGGGCTACACCTTC. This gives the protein CAWSVQGPHWQGYTF. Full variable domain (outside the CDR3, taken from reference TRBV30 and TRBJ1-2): SQTIHQWPATLVQPVGSPLSLECTVEGTSNPNLYWYRQAAGRGLQLLFYSVGIGQISSEVPQNLSASRPQDRQFILSSKKLLLSDSGFYLCAWSVQGPHWQGYTFGSGTRLTVV.

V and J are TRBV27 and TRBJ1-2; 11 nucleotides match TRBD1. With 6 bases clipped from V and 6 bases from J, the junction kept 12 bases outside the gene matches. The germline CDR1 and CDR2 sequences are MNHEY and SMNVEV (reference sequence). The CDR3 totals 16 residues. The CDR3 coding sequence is TGTGCCAGCAGCCGACTCGTTGGACAGGGGGCGCATGGCTACACCTTC. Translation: CASSRLVGQGAHGYTF.

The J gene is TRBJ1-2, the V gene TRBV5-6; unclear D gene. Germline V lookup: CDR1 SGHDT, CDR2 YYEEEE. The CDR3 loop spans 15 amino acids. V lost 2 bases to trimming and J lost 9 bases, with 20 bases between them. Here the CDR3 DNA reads TGTGCCAGCAGCTTACGGGCCACGGGAATTAAACGCTACACCTTC. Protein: CASSLRATGIKRYTF.

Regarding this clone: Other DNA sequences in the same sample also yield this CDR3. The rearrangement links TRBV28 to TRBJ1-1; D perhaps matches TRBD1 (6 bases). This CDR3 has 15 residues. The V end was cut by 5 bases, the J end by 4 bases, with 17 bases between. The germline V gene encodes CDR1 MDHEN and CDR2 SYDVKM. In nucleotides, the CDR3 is TGTGCCAGCAGTCAATGGACAGCAAACCCCACTGAAGCTTTCTTT. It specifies CASSQWTANPTEAFF.

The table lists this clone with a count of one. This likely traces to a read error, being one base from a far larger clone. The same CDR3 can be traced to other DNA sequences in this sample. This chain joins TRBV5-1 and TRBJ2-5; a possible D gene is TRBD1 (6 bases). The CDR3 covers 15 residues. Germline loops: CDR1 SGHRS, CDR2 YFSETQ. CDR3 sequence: CASSLTGNQAETQYF. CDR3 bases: TGCGCCAGCAGCTTGACAGGGAACCAGGCAGAGACCCAATACTTC.

The CDR3 sequence is CASSPSDYRRGPDTQYF. The CDR3 nucleotides read TGTGCCAGCAGTCCCTCGGACTATCGTCGAGGTCCAGATACGCAGTATTTT. The chain carries TRBV28 and TRBJ2-3; TRBD2 might be the D (6 bases). Germline V gives CDR1 MDHEN, CDR2 SYDVKM. The CDR3 totals 17 residues. Deletions cut 5 bases from V and 4 bases from J, with 22 bases between.

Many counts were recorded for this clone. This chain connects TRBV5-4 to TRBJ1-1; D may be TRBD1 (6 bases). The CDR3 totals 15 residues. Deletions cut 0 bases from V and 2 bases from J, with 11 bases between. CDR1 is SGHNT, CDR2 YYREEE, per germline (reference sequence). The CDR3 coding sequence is TGTGCCAGCAGCTTGGGGGAGGGGGGTAACACTGAAGCTTTCTTT. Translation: CASSLGEGGNTEAFF.

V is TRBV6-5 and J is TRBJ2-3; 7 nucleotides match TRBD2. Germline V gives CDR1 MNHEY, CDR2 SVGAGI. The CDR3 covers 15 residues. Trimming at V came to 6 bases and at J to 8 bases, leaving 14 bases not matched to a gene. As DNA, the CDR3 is TGTGCCAGCAGCCGCGACAGCTACGGGGAGGGTACGCAGTATTTT. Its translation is CASSRDSYGEGTQYF.

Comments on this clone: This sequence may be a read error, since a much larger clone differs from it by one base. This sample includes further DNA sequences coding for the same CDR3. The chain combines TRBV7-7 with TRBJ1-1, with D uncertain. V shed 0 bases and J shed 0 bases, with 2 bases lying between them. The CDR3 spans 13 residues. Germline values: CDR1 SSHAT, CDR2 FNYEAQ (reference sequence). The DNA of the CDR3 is TGTGCCAGCAGCTTAGCGCTGAACACTGAAGCTTTCTTT. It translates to CASSLALNTEAFF. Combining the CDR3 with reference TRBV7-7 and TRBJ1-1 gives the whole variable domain GAGVSQSPRYKVTKRGQDVTLRCDPISSHATLYWYQQALGQGPEFLTYFNYEAQPDKSGLPSDRFSAERPEGSISTLTIQRTEQRDSAMYRCASSLALNTEAFFGQGTRLTVV.

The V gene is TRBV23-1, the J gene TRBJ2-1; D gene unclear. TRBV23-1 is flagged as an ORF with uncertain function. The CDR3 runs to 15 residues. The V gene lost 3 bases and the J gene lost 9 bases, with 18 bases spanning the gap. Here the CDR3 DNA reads TGCGCCAGCAGTCAGGGATGGCGAATGTTTCCTGAGCAGTTCTTC. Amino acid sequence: CASSQGWRMFPEQFF.